This T cell receptor (beta chain) is drawn from a study of blood T cells in healthy people across ages. V dropped 1 base and J dropped 3 bases, with 7 bases sitting between them. The CDR3 is 13 residues long. The germline V gene has CDR1 SGHTA and CDR2 FQGNSA. The second PCR ran about 6 to 12 cycles with a sample-barcoded 5' primer and J-beta primers. TCRdb re-called the 5' RACE reads with MiXCR, one entry per CDR3 protein. The sample includes hundreds of thousands of distinct CDR3 sequences, about half seen only once; the top ten take roughly 20%. The origin of this receptor is an elderly man in good health. The specimen sequenced was blood. This rearrangement joins TRBV7-2 to TRBJ2-7; D is uncertain. The CDR3 nucleotides are TGTGCCAGCAGCTTAGTTCCAGACTACGAGCAGTACTTC. It codes for CASSLVPDYEQYF.